Each of the 17 T cell receptor beta chains below was sequenced from the same sample in a study of spatial heterogeneity in lung cancer. TCRdb re-called the 5' RACE reads through MiXCR, storing one row per CDR3 protein. The sample holds about 92,000 distinct CDR3 sequences, more than 10% seen once. Indicated time point: sample taken at primary tumor resection. Sequencing was performed on whole RNA extracted from tumor and nontumor lung tissue, or from frozen PBMC, and the material was left unsorted. The starting material was PBMCs, obtained at surgery. The receptors were sampled from a male donor with early-stage non-small cell lung cancer.

This clonotype was observed a handful of times. This sequence joins TRBV6-5 and TRBJ2-7, with D possibly being TRBD1 (5 bases). The CDR3 totals 16 residues. The germline CDR1 and CDR2 sequences are MNHEY and SVGAGI. Trimming left V 1 base short and J 0 bases short, with 13 bases between. The CDR3 reads CASSYYTGPSSYEQYF. CDR3 DNA: TGTGCCAGCAGTTACTACACAGGCCCGAGCTCCTACGAGCAGTACTTC.

In this sample, this clonotype turned up many times. The chain joins TRBV3-1 to TRBJ1-6; 9 bases map to TRBD1. V shed 4 bases and J 9 bases; nucleotides not matched to a gene: 10. CDR1 and CDR2 (germline): LGHDT, YNNKEL (reference sequence). This CDR3 region has 16 residues. The CDR3 DNA sequence: TGTGCCAGCAGCCCGACGACGGGACAGGGAGGTTCACCCCTCCACTTT. Protein: CASSPTTGQGGSPLHF.

This clonotype has just a few counts. The chain couples TRBV28 to TRBJ2-7, with 7 bases lining up with TRBD1. V was pared by 5 bases and J by 0 bases, with 4 bases of the junction left unmatched. Per the germline V gene, CDR1 is MDHEN and CDR2 is SYDVKM. This CDR3 is built from 14 residues. This chain's CDR3 is CASSGGQASYEQYF. CDR3 in DNA: TGTGCCAGCAGTGGAGGACAGGCCTCCTACGAGCAGTACTTC.

The chain couples TRBV4-1 to TRBJ2-1; possibly TRBD1 for D (6 bases). V was pared by 1 base and J by 6 bases, with 13 bases between. The CDR3 is 15 residues long. The germline gives CDR1 MGHRA, CDR2 YSYEKL. The CDR3 here is CASSQGPAGVNEQFF. In DNA, the CDR3 is TGCGCCAGCAGCCAAGGGCCCGCAGGGGTCAATGAGCAGTTCTTC.

CDR3 bases: TGTGCCATCAACATAGGGAGCCAAGAGACCCAGTACTTC. This codes for CAINIGSQETQYF. The chain uses TRBV28 and TRBJ2-5, with D possibly matching TRBD2 (5 bases). There are 13 residues in the CDR3. The germline V and J ends were trimmed by 10 bases and 1 base, with 13 bases remaining between them. From germline, CDR1 is MDHEN and CDR2 SYDVKM.

This clonotype has just a few counts. The chain has TRBV7-2 and TRBJ1-4; TRBD1 matches 8 bases. The J segment lost 6 bases and the V segment lost 4 bases, leaving 7 bases of the junction unmatched. Germline values: CDR1 SGHTA, CDR2 FQGNSA. The CDR3 has 15 amino acids. CDR3 loop: CASSWAGGADEKLFF. CDR3 DNA sequence: TGTGCCAGCAGCTGGGCAGGGGGCGCGGATGAAAAACTGTTTTTT.

The gene calls are TRBV20-1 and TRBJ2-5; no clear D gene. CDR1 is DFQATT, CDR2 SNEGSKA, per germline (reference sequence). Trimming pared 4 bases from V and 0 bases from J, leaving 3 bases between. This CDR3 spans 11 amino acids. DNA of the CDR3: TGCAGTGCTAAAAACCAAGAGACCCAGTACTTC. This gives the protein CSAKNQETQYF.

This clonotype came up many times. The rearrangement links TRBV3-1 to TRBJ2-3; possibly TRBD2 for D (6 bases). Per germline, CDR1 LGHDT and CDR2 YNNKEL (reference sequence). This CDR3 spans 16 amino acids. V lost 0 bases, J lost 6 bases, and 16 bases lay in between. CDR3 coding DNA: TGTGCCAGCAGCCAAGATCAGGCGGGACCGGGGGATACGCAGTATTTT. It encodes CASSQDQAGPGDTQYF.

Only a few counts were recorded for this clonotype. The chain joins TRBV5-1 to TRBJ2-2; 12 bases match TRBD2. V was clipped by 0 bases and J by 4 bases; unmatched bases: 1. The CDR3 contains 16 residues. Germline-derived CDR1 and CDR2 are SGHRS and YFSETQ. CDR3 bases: TGCGCCAGCAGCTTGGGACTAGCGGGAGTCACCGGGGAGCTGTTTTTT. As protein: CASSLGLAGVTGELFF.

The chain recombines TRBV7-9 with TRBJ1-2; perhaps TRBD1 as D (6 bases). The germline CDR1 and CDR2 sequences are SEHNR and FQNEAQ (reference sequence). V was clipped by 0 bases and J by 4 bases, with 12 bases between them. CDR3 length: 15 residues. CDR3 amino acids: CASSLALTGTYGYTF. CDR3 coding DNA: TGTGCCAGCAGCTTAGCCCTTACAGGGACCTATGGCTACACCTTC.

The chain is built from TRBV18 and TRBJ2-5, with TRBD1 matching over 9 bases. The CDR3 totals 15 residues. Germline trimming cut 3 bases from V and 5 bases from J; bases unmatched to any gene: 7. Germline-derived CDR1 and CDR2 are KGHSH and LQKENI. In DNA, the CDR3 is TGTGCCAGCTCACCTCAAACAGGGGGCCTTGAGACCCAGTACTTC. This gives the protein CASSPQTGGLETQYF.

In its sample, this clonotype was seen many times. The chain carries TRBV24-1 and TRBJ2-4; possibly TRBD1 or TRBD2 for D (5 bases each). V dropped 2 bases and J dropped 9 bases, with 10 bases sitting between them. Germline values: CDR1 KGHDR, CDR2 SFDVKD. This CDR3 has 13 amino acids. The CDR3 sequence: CATSDWGSGIQYF. DNA for the CDR3: TGTGCCACCAGTGATTGGGGGTCTGGCATTCAGTACTTC.

This clonotype showed up just a few times. The chain couples TRBV11-1 to TRBJ2-3; 8 nucleotides line up with TRBD1. Trimming cost V 3 bases and J 4 bases; bases outside gene matches: 12. The CDR3 has 17 residues. Germline V gene lookup returns CDR1 SGHAT and CDR2 FQDESV (reference sequence). In nucleotides, the CDR3 is TGTGCCAGCAGCTTGGGGACCTCAGGGGGCGCCTCAGATACGCAGTATTTT. It encodes CASSLGTSGGASDTQYF. Full variable domain (missing parts from reference TRBV11-1 and TRBJ2-3): EAEVAQSPRYKITEKSQAVAFWCDPISGHATLYWYRQILGQGPELLVQFQDESVVDDSQLPKDRFSAERLKGVDSTLKIQPAELGDSAMYLCASSLGTSGGASDTQYFGPGTRLTVL.

The sample holds many counts of this clonotype. The chain joins TRBV12-3 or TRBV12-4 to TRBJ2-7; D is undetermined. The CDR3 is 12 amino acids. With 5 bases removed from V and 4 bases from J, the gap between germline ends came to 9 bases. This chain's CDR3 is CASSRLVYEQYF. CDR3 DNA: TGTGCCAGCAGTAGACTCGTTTACGAGCAGTACTTC.

The table lists this clonotype with a few counts. This chain uses TRBV10-3 with TRBJ1-1, with 8 bases identical to TRBD1. The CDR3 is made up of 13 amino acids. CDR1 ENHRY and CDR2 SYGVKD come from the germline V gene. V was pared by 7 bases and J by 1 base, with 2 bases of the junction left unmatched. As DNA, the CDR3 is TGTGCCATCACTGGACAGGGGAACACTGAAGCTTTCTTT. Encoded protein: CAITGQGNTEAFF.

This chain links TRBV7-8 with TRBJ1-4; 10 bases match TRBD1. Losses at the gene ends were 1 base for V and 6 bases for J; bases not matched to a gene: 2. CDR3 length: 15 amino acids. Germline CDR1 and CDR2: SGHVS and FQNEAQ. The CDR3 DNA reads as TGTGCCAGCAGCTTAGGCGGGACAGGGGATGAAAAACTGTTTTTT. Encoded protein: CASSLGGTGDEKLFF.

This clonotype has more than one count but fewer than ten. The rearrangement uses TRBV27 and TRBJ2-5; 7 bases fit TRBD1. Trimming cost V 0 bases and J 4 bases; bases outside gene matches: 5. Germline V gene data show CDR1 as MNHEY and CDR2 as SMNVEV (reference sequence). CDR3 length equals 15 residues. The DNA of the CDR3 is TGTGCCAGCAGTTTATCGACAGGGAGCGGAGAGACCCAGTACTTC. Translating it yields CASSLSTGSGETQYF.